These 13 T cell receptor beta chains share one sample of origin, sequenced in a study of blood T cells in healthy people across ages. Sample-barcoded 5' priming and a J-beta primer mix drove a second PCR of 7 to 11 cycles. TCRdb fed the 5' RACE reads into MiXCR, producing one record per CDR3 protein. The sample contains under 850,000 distinct CDR3 sequences, 35% to 40% of which appear only once. The sequenced sample was blood. Receptors originate from a man between 18 and 35 years old in good health.

Many counts were recorded for this clonotype. V is TRBV4-2 and J is TRBJ1-2, with a possible D match to TRBD1 (5 bases). Germline lookup yields CDR1 LGHNA and CDR2 YNFKEQ. CDR3 length: 12 residues. Trimming took 1 base from V and 8 from J, leaving 8 bases between them. Here the CDR3 DNA reads TGTGCCAGCAGCCAAGCCGGGGACGGCTACACCTTC. This codes for CASSQAGDGYTF.

This clonotype occurred a few times. The V and J genes are TRBV29-1 and TRBJ1-1; D uncertain. The germline V and J ends were trimmed by 0 bases and 7 bases, with 6 bases remaining between them. The CDR3 is made up of 11 amino acids. The germline V gene has CDR1 SQVTM and CDR2 ANQGSEA. The CDR3 reads CSVEEGGEAFF. CDR3 DNA: TGCAGCGTTGAAGAGGGTGGTGAAGCTTTCTTT. Full variable domain (outside the CDR3, taken from reference TRBV29-1 and TRBJ1-1): SAVISQKPSRDICQRGTSLTIQCQVDSQVTMMFWYRQQPGQSLTLIATANQGSEATYESGFVIDKFPISRPNLTFSTLTVSNMSPEDSSIYLCSVEEGGEAFFGQGTRLTVV.

The chain links TRBV6-5 to TRBJ1-4, with D possibly matching TRBD1 (6 bases). There are 15 residues in the CDR3. The germline V gene encodes CDR1 MNHEY and CDR2 SVGAGI. Deletions cut 4 bases from V and 6 bases from J, with 15 bases between. CDR3 loop: CASSSPQGRDEKLFF. The CDR3 DNA reads as TGTGCCAGCAGTTCCCCACAGGGCAGAGATGAAAAACTGTTTTTT.

DNA of the CDR3: TGTGCCAGCAGCTTATACGGGGCCAGAAACACTGAAGCTTTCTTT. This sequence encodes CASSLYGARNTEAFF. The rearrangement uses TRBV7-2 and TRBJ1-1, with TRBD1 as a possible D gene (5 bases). The germline CDR1 and CDR2 sequences are SGHTA and FQGNSA. The germline V and J ends were trimmed by 2 bases and 2 bases, with 12 bases remaining between them. The CDR3 consists of 15 residues. The complete variable domain, with remaining parts taken from reference TRBV7-2 and TRBJ1-1, reads GAGVSQSPSNKVTEKGKDVELRCDPISGHTALYWYRQSLGQGLEFLIYFQGNSAPDKSGLPSDRFSAERTGGSVSTLTIQRTQQEDSAVYLCASSLYGARNTEAFFGQGTRLTVV.

As for this clonotype: A read error may be the cause here, since a much bigger clone is one base away. This rearrangement joins TRBV4-1 to TRBJ2-1; possibly TRBD2 for D (6 bases). CDR3 length equals 18 residues. In germline, CDR1 is MGHRA, CDR2 YSYEKL. Here the CDR3 reads CASSQPSGSASSYNGQFF. In nucleotides, the CDR3 is TGCGCCAGCAGCCAACCCTCCGGGAGCGCCTCCTCCTACAATGGGCAGTTCTTC.

As regards this clonotype: Compared with germline, one end of the junction differs, possibly owing to a read error. CDR3 coding DNA: TGTGCCTGCAGCTCAGACAGCTACACAGATACGCAGTATTTT. It encodes CACSSDSYTDTQYF. The chain recombines TRBV7-2 with TRBJ2-3; D might be TRBD1 (5 bases). The CDR3 contains 14 residues. Per germline, CDR1 SGHTA and CDR2 FQGNSA. Supplemented by reference TRBV7-2 and TRBJ2-3, the full variable domain reads GAGVSQSPSNKVTEKGKDVELRCDPISGHTALYWYRQSLGQGLEFLIYFQGNSAPDKSGLPSDRFSAERTGGSVSTLTIQRTQQEDSAVYLCACSSDSYTDTQYFGPGTRLTVL.

V is TRBV2 and J is TRBJ2-4, with 8 bases fitting TRBD2. The end of the DNA aligns better with TRBJ2-7, so the J call may be wrong. CDR1 SNHLY and CDR2 FYNNEI come from the germline V gene. The length of the CDR3 is 14 residues. The DNA of the CDR3 is TGTGCCAGCAAACATAGCGGGGTTTTGTACGAGCAGTACTTC. Protein: CASKHSGVLYEQYF.

The V and J genes are TRBV29-1 and TRBJ2-3; 8 nucleotides line up with TRBD2. Germline-derived CDR1 and CDR2 are SQVTM and ANQGSEA. V was clipped by 0 bases and J by 0 bases; unmatched bases: 5. This CDR3 has 16 residues. The DNA of the CDR3 is TGCAGCGTTGAAGATCGACTAGCGCATAGCACAGATACGCAGTATTTT. Its protein is CSVEDRLAHSTDTQYF.

V gene TRBV5-6 combines with J gene TRBJ2-1; 7 bases map to TRBD1. The CDR3 has 13 residues. Germline V gene lookup returns CDR1 SGHDT and CDR2 YYEEEE. Unmatched junction bases numbered 8, after V lost 4 bases and J lost 10 bases. This CDR3 is CASSVGQTYEQFF. The CDR3 coding sequence is TGTGCCAGCAGCGTGGGACAGACCTACGAGCAGTTCTTC. Supplemented by reference TRBV5-6 and TRBJ2-1, the full variable domain reads DAGVTQSPTHLIKTRGQQVTLRCSPKSGHDTVSWYQQALGQGPQFIFQYYEEEERQRGNFPDRFSGHQFPNYSSELNVNALLLGDSALYLCASSVGQTYEQFFGPGTRLTVL.

This clonotype was seen more than once but under ten times. V and J are TRBV3-1 and TRBJ1-5; D not certain. Germline-derived CDR1 and CDR2 are LGHDT and YNNKEL (reference sequence). The CDR3 runs to 14 residues. Trimming shortened V by 2 bases and J by 5 bases, and 10 bases separated the two germline ends. CDR3 residues: CASSQNPRDQPQHF. CDR3 DNA: TGTGCCAGCAGCCAAAATCCCCGGGATCAGCCCCAGCATTTT.

The sample holds a few counts of this clonotype. V usage is TRBV5-6 and J usage is TRBJ2-3, with TRBD2 matching over 8 bases. The CDR3 sequence is 17 residues long. The germline CDR1 and CDR2 sequences are SGHDT and YYEEEE. V shed 0 bases, J shed 13 bases, and the junction held 19 bases outside the gene matches. CDR3 loop: CASSLEGLVISEYRKYF. In DNA form, the CDR3 reads TGTGCCAGCAGCTTGGAGGGACTAGTGATATCTGAATATCGGAAGTATTTT.

Remarks on this clonotype: One end of the junction varies from germline; a read error may be responsible. This rearrangement joins TRBV2 to TRBJ2-2; maybe TRBD2 (6 bases). The CDR3 runs 16 residues. Per the germline V gene, CDR1 is SNHLY and CDR2 is FYNNEI. The CDR3 DNA sequence: TGTGCCAGCAGTGAAACTAGTGGATTCTTCACCGGGGGGCTGTTTTTT. It specifies CASSETSGFFTGGLFF.

This clonotype was seen more than once but under ten times. The chain carries TRBV27 and TRBJ2-7; 10 positions agree with TRBD1. J gave up 3 bases and V 2 bases, and 10 bases lay outside the gene matches. The CDR3 is 17 amino acids. Germline CDR1 reads MNHEY; CDR2 reads SMNVEV (reference sequence). The CDR3 DNA reads TGTGCCAGCAGTTTACACGCCTCGGGACAGGGGAACTACGAGCAGTACTTC. This sequence encodes CASSLHASGQGNYEQYF.